This T cell receptor beta chain was recovered during a study of beta chain features in type 1 diabetes. Findings of the study overall: Any HLA type influence on TCRB rearrangement was left unresolved here. High TCR expression in some cells could lead to their over-representation in cDNA sequencing.

As every portion of the isolated RNA was reverse transcribed, the sequencing read expressed TCRB transcripts. Produced via immunoSEQ multiplex PCR; TCRdb's table is partial and in-frame only. The sample lists around 500,000 clones, 9.5% to 12% occurring once. From germline, CDR1 is GTSNPN and CDR2 SVGIG (reference sequence). CDR3 size: 13 residues. V lost 0 bases and J lost 4, with 9 bases in between. As to this clone: Its antigen is still unknown.

The receptor was derived from a woman under 30 in good health. Sequences were obtained from naive CD4+ T cells from blood. The chain employs TRBV30 and TRBJ2-5; D is possibly TRBD2 (6 bases). CDR3 residues: CAWSVTGAETQYF. The DNA for the CDR3 is TGTGCCTGGAGTGTAACGGGAGCAGAGACCCAGTACTTC.